The 18 T cell receptor beta chains below come from one sample, sequenced in a study of human T cells and chemical hapten exposure. TCRdb itself ran the 5' RACE reads through MiXCR, one entry per CDR3 protein. The sample consists of tens of thousands of distinct CDR3 sequences, 7% to 8% of them appearing once. Researchers extracted total RNA from unfractionated whole blood. These receptors were obtained from a male donor in good health.

This clonotype was counted many times. The chain couples TRBV6-5 to TRBJ2-7; the match to TRBD2 covers 10 bases. The CDR3 extends over 15 amino acids. Germline lookup yields CDR1 MNHEY and CDR2 SVGAGI. The J segment lost 4 bases and the V segment lost 0 bases, leaving 3 bases of the junction unmatched. The DNA for the CDR3 is TGTGCCAGCAGTTACTCGTCTAGCGGGGGTTACGAGCAGTACTTC. Translation: CASSYSSSGGYEQYF.

In this sample, this clonotype turned up many times. This chain joins TRBV13 and TRBJ2-6; D gene ambiguous. Per the germline V gene, CDR1 is PRHDT and CDR2 is FYEKMQ (reference sequence). CDR3 size: 15 residues. Trimming removed 0 bases at V and 0 bases at J, with 3 bases between. DNA for the CDR3: TGTGCCAGCAGCTTAGGGTACTCTGGGGCCAACGTCCTGACTTTC. This encodes CASSLGYSGANVLTF. Filled out from reference TRBV13 and TRBJ2-6, the complete variable domain reads AAGVIQSPRHLIKEKRETATLKCYPIPRHDTVYWYQQGPGQDPQFLISFYEKMQSDKGSIPDRFSAQQFSDYHSELNMSSLELGDSALYFCASSLGYSGANVLTFGAGSRLTVL.

The sample holds many counts of this clonotype. The V call is TRBV5-1, the J call TRBJ2-1, with TRBD2 identical over 12 bases. V shed 5 bases and J 2 bases; nucleotides not matched to a gene: 8. The CDR3 spans 17 residues. Germline values: CDR1 SGHRS, CDR2 YFSETQ. CDR3 amino acids: CASRMTSGGGTYNEQFF. In nucleotides, the CDR3 is TGCGCCAGCAGAATGACTAGCGGGGGAGGTACCTACAATGAGCAGTTCTTC.

This clonotype was counted a few times. The rearrangement uses TRBV19 and TRBJ1-1, with no clear D. The CDR3 length is 13 residues. Germline V gene data show CDR1 as LNHDA and CDR2 as SQIVND (reference sequence). The V and J ends lost 3 bases and 0 bases respectively, with 5 bases between them. The CDR3 loop is CASSISVNTEAFF. In DNA form, the CDR3 reads TGTGCCAGTAGTATCTCAGTGAACACTGAAGCTTTCTTT.

V usage is TRBV7-8 and J usage is TRBJ2-7; 8 positions match TRBD2. The V segment lost 4 bases and the J segment 3 bases; nucleotides outside the gene matches: 14. The CDR3 contains 17 residues. CDR1 and CDR2 from the germline V gene are SGHVS and FQNEAQ. CDR3 nucleotide sequence: TGTGCCAGCAGCTCCTTAACCAGGACTAGCAGATACTACGAGCAGTACTTC. This encodes CASSSLTRTSRYYEQYF.

This clonotype was found a few times. The chain joins TRBV12-3 or TRBV12-4 to TRBJ1-5; 8 bases fit TRBD1. Trimming at V came to 6 bases and at J to 7 bases, leaving 8 bases not matched to a gene. The CDR3 loop spans 14 amino acids. Here the CDR3 DNA reads TGTGCCAGCAGCCCCGACAGGGGACTACAGCCCCAGCATTTT. Translation gives CASSPDRGLQPQHF.

The rearrangement joins TRBV4-3 to TRBJ1-1; D is perhaps TRBD1 (5 bases). In germline, CDR1 is LGHNA, CDR2 YSLEER. Trimming took 0 bases from V and 5 from J, leaving 13 bases between them. CDR3 length equals 15 residues. The CDR3: CASSQDIRGRTEAFF. The CDR3 coding sequence is TGCGCCAGCAGCCAAGATATTAGGGGTAGGACTGAAGCTTTCTTT.

Remarks on this clonotype: This may arise from a read error, as a much more abundant clone is one base away. V usage is TRBV14 and J usage is TRBJ2-1; D unclear. This CDR3 has 14 amino acids. V was cut by 2 bases and J by 6 bases, with 11 bases left in between. The germline V gene has CDR1 SGHDN and CDR2 FVKESK. CDR3 in DNA: TGTGCCAGCAGCCAAACCACCAGTTTCAATGAGCAGTTCTTC. Amino acids: CASSQTTSFNEQFF.

The chain combines TRBV20-1 with TRBJ2-1; maybe TRBD2 (6 bases). The CDR3 runs 15 residues. Looked up from germline, CDR1 is DFQATT and CDR2 is SNEGSKA (reference sequence). V was trimmed by 2 bases and J by 0 bases, leaving 11 bases between them. CDR3 coding DNA: TGCAGTGCTAGAACCCGCGGGGCCTCCTACAATGAGCAGTTCTTC. Its translation: CSARTRGASYNEQFF.

This clonotype was observed many times. J is TRBJ1-5 and V is TRBV5-1, with D uncertain. V was clipped by 0 bases and J by 0 bases, with 7 bases between them. From germline, CDR1 is SGHRS and CDR2 YFSETQ. There are 15 residues in the CDR3. The CDR3 nucleotides are TGCGCCAGCAGCTTGGAAGGTAATAGCAATCAGCCCCAGCATTTT. Translation: CASSLEGNSNQPQHF.

This clonotype was recorded a few times. V gene TRBV11-2 combines with J gene TRBJ1-1; D unclear. Germline CDR1 and CDR2: SGHAT and FQNNGV. This CDR3 region has 12 residues. V was pared by 5 bases and J by 8 bases, with 12 bases between. CDR3 DNA: TGTGCCAGCAGCCCCGGCAGGAACGAAGCTTTCTTT. Translated: CASSPGRNEAFF. The whole variable domain, remainder taken from reference TRBV11-2 and TRBJ1-1, is EAGVAQSPRYKIIEKRQSVAFWCNPISGHATLYWYQQILGQGPKLLIQFQNNGVVDDSQLPKDRFSAERLKGVDSTLKIQPAKLEDSAVYLCASSPGRNEAFFGQGTRLTVV.

This clonotype was seen only a few times. The chain carries TRBV3-1 and TRBJ1-5; no firm D call. The V gene lost 1 base and the J gene lost 2 bases, with 3 bases spanning the gap. The germline V gene has CDR1 LGHDT and CDR2 YNNKEL (reference sequence). The CDR3 extends over 13 amino acids. The CDR3 DNA sequence: TGTGCCAGCAGCCAAGGTCGCAATCAGCCCCAGCATTTT. It encodes CASSQGRNQPQHF.

This clonotype turned up a few times. The genes are TRBV2 and TRBJ2-3, with 11 bases matching TRBD1. The germline V gene encodes CDR1 SNHLY and CDR2 FYNNEI. J lost 6 bases, V lost 4 bases, and 3 bases had no gene match. The CDR3 runs to 14 residues. The CDR3 bases are TGTGCCAGCAGTGGGACAGGGGGCGAGGATACGCAGTATTTT. Its protein product is CASSGTGGEDTQYF.

V gene TRBV20-1 combines with J gene TRBJ1-4, with D unclear. Germline-derived CDR1 and CDR2 are DFQATT and SNEGSKA (reference sequence). With 2 bases removed from V and 8 bases from J, the gap between germline ends came to 15 bases. This CDR3 has 14 residues. The CDR3 DNA follows: TGCAGTGCTAGAAGCTCCCTATCTTGGGAAAAACTGTTTTTT. This codes for CSARSSLSWEKLFF.

This chain joins TRBV20-1 and TRBJ1-5, with 8 bases matching TRBD1. The CDR3 length is 12 residues. Per the germline V gene, CDR1 is DFQATT and CDR2 is SNEGSKA (reference sequence). V was clipped by 0 bases and J by 14 bases; unmatched bases: 6. Here the CDR3 DNA reads TGCAGTGCTAGAGACCCCAGGGGGCCGGAGCATTTT. Translation: CSARDPRGPEHF.

The chain links TRBV7-9 to TRBJ2-3, with 8 nucleotides matching TRBD1. V trimming: 5 bases; J trimming: 4 bases; junction bases outside the gene matches: 14. Germline V CDR1 and CDR2: SEHNR, FQNEAQ (reference sequence). This CDR3 spans 17 amino acids. The CDR3 DNA reads TGTGCCAGCAGCCCACCCCGGACAGGGAGGTGGGCAGATACGCAGTATTTT. It is translated as CASSPPRTGRWADTQYF.

This clonotype was seen a handful of times. The chain employs TRBV7-9 and TRBJ1-5; D may be TRBD1 (6 bases). The CDR3 consists of 13 residues. V was cut by 8 bases and J by 6 bases, with 14 bases left in between. The V gene's germline CDR1 is SEHNR and CDR2 FQNEAQ (reference sequence). The DNA for the CDR3 is TGTGCCAGCGGGCCAGGGGCCGGTCAGCCCCAGCATTTT. Residues: CASGPGAGQPQHF.

This clonotype showed up just a few times. V is TRBV30 and J is TRBJ1-3; D not certain. Trimming left V 5 bases short and J 2 bases short, with 7 bases between. The CDR3 consists of 12 residues. Germline V gene sequence: CDR1 GTSNPN, CDR2 SVGIG (reference sequence). The CDR3 reads CAWGVTGNTIYF. The CDR3 region has the DNA TGTGCCTGGGGGGTTACTGGAAACACCATATATTTT.